One T cell receptor beta chain is described in this entry. This sample was included in a study of blood T cells in healthy people across ages. Whole-study context: About one barcoded beta molecule was captured per two T cells (by template switching).

Together with a sample-barcoded 5' primer, a J-beta primer mix was included in a second PCR lasting roughly 6 to 12 cycles. A single record per CDR3 protein comes from TCRdb applying MiXCR to the 5' RACE reads. The data hold around 1,000,000 distinct CDR3 sequences, with around 27% observed a single time. Trimming shortened V by 5 bases and J by 5 bases, and 12 bases separated the two germline ends. Germline V gene sequence: CDR1 LNHDA, CDR2 SQIVND (reference sequence). This CDR3 is 13 amino acids long. This sample was shared with a second study, whose subject was T cells of mothers and their children. Turning to that study: Thymic selection shapes TCR recombination output similarly in related and unrelated pairs.

Sequenced sample: blood. This receptor was obtained from a girl aged 2-15 years in good health. This chain links TRBV19 with TRBJ2-5, with a weak D call TRBD1 (5 bases). The CDR3 loop is CASSFRVWETQYF. The CDR3 DNA reads as TGTGCCAGTAGTTTCAGGGTTTGGGAGACCCAGTACTTC.